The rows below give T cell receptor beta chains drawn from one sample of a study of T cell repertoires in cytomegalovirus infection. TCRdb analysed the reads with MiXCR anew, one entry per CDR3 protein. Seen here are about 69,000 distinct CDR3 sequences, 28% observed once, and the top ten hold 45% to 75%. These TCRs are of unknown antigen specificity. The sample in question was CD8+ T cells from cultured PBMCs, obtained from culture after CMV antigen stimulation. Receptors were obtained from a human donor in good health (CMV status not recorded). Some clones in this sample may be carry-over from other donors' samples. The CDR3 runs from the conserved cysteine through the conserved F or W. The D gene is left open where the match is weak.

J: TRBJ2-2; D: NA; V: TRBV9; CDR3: CASTNEGTGELFF
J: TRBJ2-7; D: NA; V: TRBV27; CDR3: CASGSRRGTYEQYF
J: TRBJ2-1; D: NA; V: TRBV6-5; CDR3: CATGLDGSSYNEQFF
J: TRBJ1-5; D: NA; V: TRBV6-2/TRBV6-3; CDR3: CASSMGQPQHF
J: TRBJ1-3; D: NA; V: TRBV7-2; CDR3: CASSFLGSLSTIYF
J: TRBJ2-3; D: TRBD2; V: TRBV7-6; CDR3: CASSLMTSGGPDTQYF
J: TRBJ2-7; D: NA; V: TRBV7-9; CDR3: CASSLDSTPYEQYF
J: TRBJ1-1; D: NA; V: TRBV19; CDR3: CASSMLPMNTEAFF
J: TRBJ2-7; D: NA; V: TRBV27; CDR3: CASSLSPPSEQYF
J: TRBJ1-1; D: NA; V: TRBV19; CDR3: CASSMGLGLMNTEAFF
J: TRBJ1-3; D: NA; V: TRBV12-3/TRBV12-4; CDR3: CASSPGPIGATIYF
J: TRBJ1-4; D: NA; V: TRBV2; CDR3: CASTAPGPTNEKLFF
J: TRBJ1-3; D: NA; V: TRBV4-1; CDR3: CASSQDTLAGVSGNTIYF
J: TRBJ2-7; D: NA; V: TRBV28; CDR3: CASSLRRPSSYEQYF
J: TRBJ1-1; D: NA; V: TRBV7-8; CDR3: CASSRDRIFTEAFF
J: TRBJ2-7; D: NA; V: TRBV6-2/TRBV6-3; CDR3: CASSYSSFIQRDVTYEQYF
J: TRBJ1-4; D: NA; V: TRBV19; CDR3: CASSISGVQEKLFF